This T cell receptor beta chain is from a study of graft-versus-host responses after intestinal transplantation. Study-wide context: Isolated intestinal, liver-intestinal, or multivisceral transplants had been given to the recipients. Overall study findings and caveats: GvH clone levels peaked in circulation, and this peak was associated with early post-transplant HvG declines.

Graft-derived tissue was subjected to processing to liberate intraepithelial and lamina propria lymphocytes. The length of the CDR3 is 18 residues. V dropped 4 bases and J dropped 5 bases, with 24 bases sitting between them. Germline V gene data show CDR1 as SGHTS and CDR2 as YDEGEE. Comments on this clone: What it binds is unknown.

Only in-frame clones appear in the TCRdb table, and some are missing; sequencing was by immunoSEQ multiplex PCR. Of roughly 15,000 clones listed, roughly 80% are singletons. The rearrangement uses TRBV5-8 and TRBJ2-2; TRBD2 is a possible D gene (5 bases). This material consisted of ileum tissue, taken roughly 450 days after intestinal transplant. This receptor was obtained from a human patient who received an intestinal transplant, so some T cells may come from the graft donor. DNA of the CDR3: TGTGCCAGCAGCCCGGCCACTAGTCAGGCGGCGGAGACCGGGGAGCTGTTTTTT. Its translation is CASSPATSQAAETGELFF. Full variable domain (missing parts from reference TRBV5-8 and TRBJ2-2): EAGVTQSPTHLIKTRGQQATLRCSPISGHTSVYWYQQALGLGLQFLLWYDEGEERNRGNFPPRFSGRQFPNYSSELNVNALELEDSALYLCASSPATSQAAETGELFFGEGSRLTVL.